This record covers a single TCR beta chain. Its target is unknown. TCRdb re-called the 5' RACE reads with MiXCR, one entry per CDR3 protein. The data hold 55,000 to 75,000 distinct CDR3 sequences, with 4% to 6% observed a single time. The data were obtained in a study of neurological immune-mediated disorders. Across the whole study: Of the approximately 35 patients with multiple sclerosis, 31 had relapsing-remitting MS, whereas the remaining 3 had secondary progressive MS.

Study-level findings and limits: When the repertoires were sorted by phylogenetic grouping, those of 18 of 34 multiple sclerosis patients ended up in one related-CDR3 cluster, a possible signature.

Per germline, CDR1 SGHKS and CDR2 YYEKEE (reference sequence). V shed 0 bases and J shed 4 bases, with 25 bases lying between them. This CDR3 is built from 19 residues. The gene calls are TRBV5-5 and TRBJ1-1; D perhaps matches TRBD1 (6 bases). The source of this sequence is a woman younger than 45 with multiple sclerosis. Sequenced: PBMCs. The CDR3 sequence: CASSLDILGAGAVVTEAFF. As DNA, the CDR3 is TGTGCCAGCAGCTTGGACATTTTGGGGGCAGGGGCGGTTGTCACTGAAGCTTTCTTT.